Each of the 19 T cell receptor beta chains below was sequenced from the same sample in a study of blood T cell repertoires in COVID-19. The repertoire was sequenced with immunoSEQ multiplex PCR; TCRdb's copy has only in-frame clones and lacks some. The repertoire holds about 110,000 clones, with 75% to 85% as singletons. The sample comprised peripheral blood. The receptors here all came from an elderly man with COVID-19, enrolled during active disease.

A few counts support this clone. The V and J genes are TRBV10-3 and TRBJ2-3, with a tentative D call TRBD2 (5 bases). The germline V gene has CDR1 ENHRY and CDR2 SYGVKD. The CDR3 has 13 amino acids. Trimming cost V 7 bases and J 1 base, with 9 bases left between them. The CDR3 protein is CAINELGTDTQYF. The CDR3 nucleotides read TGTGCCATCAACGAACTAGGCACAGATACGCAGTATTTT.

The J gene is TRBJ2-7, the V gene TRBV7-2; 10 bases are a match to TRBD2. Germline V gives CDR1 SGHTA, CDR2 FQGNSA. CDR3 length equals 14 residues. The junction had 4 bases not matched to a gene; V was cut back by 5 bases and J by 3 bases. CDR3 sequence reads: CASSRTSGNYEQYF. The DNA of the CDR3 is TGTGCCAGCAGCCGGACTAGCGGAAACTACGAGCAGTACTTC.

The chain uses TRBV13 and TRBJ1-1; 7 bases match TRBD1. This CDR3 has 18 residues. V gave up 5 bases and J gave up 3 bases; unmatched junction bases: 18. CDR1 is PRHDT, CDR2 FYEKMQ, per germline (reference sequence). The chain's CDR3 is CASSPFGLSGTAYTEAFF. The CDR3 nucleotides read TGTGCCAGCAGCCCCTTTGGACTTTCCGGGACAGCCTACACTGAAGCTTTCTTT.

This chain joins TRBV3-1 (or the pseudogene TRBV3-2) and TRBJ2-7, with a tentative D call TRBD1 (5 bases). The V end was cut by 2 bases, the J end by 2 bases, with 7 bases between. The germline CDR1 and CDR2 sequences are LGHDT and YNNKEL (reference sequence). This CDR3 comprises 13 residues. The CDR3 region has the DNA TGTGCCAGCAGCCAACAGGGCACCTACGAGCAGTACTTC. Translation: CASSQQGTYEQYF.

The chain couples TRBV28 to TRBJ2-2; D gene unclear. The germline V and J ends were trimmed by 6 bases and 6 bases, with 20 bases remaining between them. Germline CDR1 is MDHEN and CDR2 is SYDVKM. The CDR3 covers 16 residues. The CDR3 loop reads CASSPDPYYTAGELFF. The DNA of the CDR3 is TGTGCCAGCAGCCCTGACCCATACTACACCGCCGGGGAGCTGTTTTTT.

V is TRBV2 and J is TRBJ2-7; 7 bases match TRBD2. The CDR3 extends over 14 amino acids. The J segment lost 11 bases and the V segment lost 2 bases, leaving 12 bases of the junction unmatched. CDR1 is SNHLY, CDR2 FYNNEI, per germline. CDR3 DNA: TGTGCCAGCAGTGAAACCCGGGAGGCCCCCTTTAAGTACTTC. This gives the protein CASSETREAPFKYF.

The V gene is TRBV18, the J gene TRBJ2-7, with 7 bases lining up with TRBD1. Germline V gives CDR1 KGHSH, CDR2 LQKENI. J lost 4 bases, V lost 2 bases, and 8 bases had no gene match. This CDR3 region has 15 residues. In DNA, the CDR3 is TGTGCCAGCTCACCAAAGACAGGGTCGCAATACGAGCAGTACTTC. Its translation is CASSPKTGSQYEQYF.

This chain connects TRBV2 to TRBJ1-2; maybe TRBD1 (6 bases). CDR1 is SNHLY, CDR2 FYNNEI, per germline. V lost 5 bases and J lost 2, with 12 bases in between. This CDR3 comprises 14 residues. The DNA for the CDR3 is TGTGCCAGCAGTTTCAAGGGGGGGAACTATGGCTACACCTTC. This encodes CASSFKGGNYGYTF. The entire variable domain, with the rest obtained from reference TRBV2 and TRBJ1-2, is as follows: EPEVTQTPSHQVTQMGQEVILRCVPISNHLYFYWYRQILGQKVEFLVSFYNNEISEKSEIFDDQFSVERPDGSNFTLKIRSTKLEDSAMYFCASSFKGGNYGYTFGSGTRLTVV.

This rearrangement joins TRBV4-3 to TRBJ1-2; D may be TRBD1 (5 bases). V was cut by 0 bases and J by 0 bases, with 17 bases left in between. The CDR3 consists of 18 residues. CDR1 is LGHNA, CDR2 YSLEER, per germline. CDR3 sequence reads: CASSQDQGRWGSNYGYTF. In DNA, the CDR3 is TGCGCCAGCAGCCAAGATCAGGGCAGATGGGGTTCTAACTATGGCTACACCTTC.

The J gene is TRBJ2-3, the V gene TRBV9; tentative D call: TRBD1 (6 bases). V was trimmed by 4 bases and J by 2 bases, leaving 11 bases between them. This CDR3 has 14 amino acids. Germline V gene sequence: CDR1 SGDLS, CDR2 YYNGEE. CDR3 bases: TGTGCCAGCAGCTCAGACAGGTACACAGATACGCAGTATTTT. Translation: CASSSDRYTDTQYF.

The CDR3 loop reads CATSRVRAGDSNEQFF. CDR3 DNA sequence: TGTGCCACCAGCAGAGTCCGAGCGGGCGACTCAAATGAGCAGTTCTTC. The V gene is TRBV15, the J gene TRBJ2-1, with TRBD2 as a possible D gene (6 bases). CDR3 length: 16 amino acids. Germline V gives CDR1 LNHNV, CDR2 YYDKDF (reference sequence). Deletions cut 1 base from V and 7 bases from J, with 17 bases between.

CDR3 residues: CATSDGTASGNTIYF. The CDR3 coding sequence is TGTGCCACCAGTGACGGGACAGCCTCTGGAAACACCATATATTTT. The chain joins TRBV24-1 to TRBJ1-3; the match to TRBD1 covers 7 bases. J gave up 0 bases and V 4 bases, and 2 bases lay outside the gene matches. The CDR3 has 15 amino acids. CDR1 is KGHDR and CDR2 is SFDVKD in the germline V gene.

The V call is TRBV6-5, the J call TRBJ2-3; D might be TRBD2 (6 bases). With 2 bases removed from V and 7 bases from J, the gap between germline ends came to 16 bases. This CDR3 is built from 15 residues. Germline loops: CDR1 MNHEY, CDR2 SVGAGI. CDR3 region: CASSYSYRETNTQYF. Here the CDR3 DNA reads TGTGCCAGCAGTTACAGCTACCGGGAGACCAATACGCAGTATTTT.

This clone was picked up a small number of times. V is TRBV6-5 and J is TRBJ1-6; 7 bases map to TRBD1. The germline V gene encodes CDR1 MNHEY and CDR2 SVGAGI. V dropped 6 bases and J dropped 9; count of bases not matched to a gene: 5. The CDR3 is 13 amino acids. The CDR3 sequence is CASSASGGSPLHF. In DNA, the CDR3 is TGTGCCAGCAGCGCTTCAGGGGGTTCACCCCTCCACTTT.

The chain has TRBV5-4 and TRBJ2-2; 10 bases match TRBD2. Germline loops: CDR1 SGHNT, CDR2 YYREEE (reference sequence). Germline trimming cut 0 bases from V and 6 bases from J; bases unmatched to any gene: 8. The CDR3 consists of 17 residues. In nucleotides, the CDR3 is TGTGCCAGCAGCTTGGGTCTAGCGGGAGTACAATCCGGGGAGCTGTTTTTT. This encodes CASSLGLAGVQSGELFF.

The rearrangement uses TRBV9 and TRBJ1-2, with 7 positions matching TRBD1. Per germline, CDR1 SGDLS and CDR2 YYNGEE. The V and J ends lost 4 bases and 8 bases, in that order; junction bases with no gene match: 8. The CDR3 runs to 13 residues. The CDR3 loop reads CASSPRQGVGYTF. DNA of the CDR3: TGTGCCAGCAGCCCCCGACAGGGAGTCGGCTACACCTTC.

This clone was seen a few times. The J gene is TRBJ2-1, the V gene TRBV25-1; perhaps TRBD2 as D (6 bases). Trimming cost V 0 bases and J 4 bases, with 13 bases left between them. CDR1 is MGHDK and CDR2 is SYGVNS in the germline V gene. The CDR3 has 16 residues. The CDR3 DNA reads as TGTGCCAGCAGTGAATACCGGCGTAGCGGTTACAATGAGCAGTTCTTC. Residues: CASSEYRRSGYNEQFF.

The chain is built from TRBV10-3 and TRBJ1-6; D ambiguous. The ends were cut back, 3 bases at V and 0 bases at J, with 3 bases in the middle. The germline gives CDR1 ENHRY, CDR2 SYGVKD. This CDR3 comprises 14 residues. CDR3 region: CAISDSSYNSPLHF. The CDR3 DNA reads TGTGCCATCAGTGACAGCTCCTATAATTCACCCCTCCACTTT.

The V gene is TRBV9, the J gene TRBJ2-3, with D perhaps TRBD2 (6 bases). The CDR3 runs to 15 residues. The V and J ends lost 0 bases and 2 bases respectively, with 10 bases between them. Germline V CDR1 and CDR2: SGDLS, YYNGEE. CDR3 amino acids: CASSVGGRPTDTQYF. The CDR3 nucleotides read TGTGCCAGCAGCGTAGGGGGGAGGCCCACAGATACGCAGTATTTT.